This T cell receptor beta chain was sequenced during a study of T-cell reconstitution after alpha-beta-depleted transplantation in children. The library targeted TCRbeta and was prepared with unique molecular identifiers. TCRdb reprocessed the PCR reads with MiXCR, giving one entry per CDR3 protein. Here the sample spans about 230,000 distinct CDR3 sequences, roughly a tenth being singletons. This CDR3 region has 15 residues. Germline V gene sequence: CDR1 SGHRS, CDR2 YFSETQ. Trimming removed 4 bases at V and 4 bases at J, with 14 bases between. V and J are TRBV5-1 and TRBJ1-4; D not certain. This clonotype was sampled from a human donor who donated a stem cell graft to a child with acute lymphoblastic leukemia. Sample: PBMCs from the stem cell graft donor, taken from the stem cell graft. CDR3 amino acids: CASSLMWTDNEKLFF. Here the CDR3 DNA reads TGCGCCAGCAGCCTAATGTGGACGGATAATGAAAAACTGTTTTTT. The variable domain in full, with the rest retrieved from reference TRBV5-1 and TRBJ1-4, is KAGVTQTPRYLIKTRGQQVTLSCSPISGHRSVSWYQQTPGQGLQFLFEYFSETQRNKGNFPGRFSGRQFSNSRSEMNVSTLELGDSALYLCASSLMWTDNEKLFFGSGTQLSVL.